This is a list of T cell receptor beta chains from one sample in a study of blood T cell repertoires in COVID-19. Sequencing used immunoSEQ multiplex PCR; TCRdb keeps in-frame clones, though not all of them. The sample includes under 95,000 clones, less than 90% of them seen just once. The specimen sequenced was peripheral blood. The receptor set was obtained from a woman of 80 years or more with acute or convalescent COVID-19. The CDR3 runs from the conserved cysteine through the conserved F or W. Each record gives: V gene, D gene, clone size, J gene, CDR3 protein, CDR3 DNA. A D gene is named only where the DNA matches it firmly. The size of a clone is reported for some rows only, either as once, few or many, or as a class for expanded clones.

v_call: TRBV5-6; d_call: TRBD2; clone_size: NA; j_call: TRBJ2-7; cdr3_aa: CASSRAGGHEQYF; cdr3_nt: TGTGCCAGCAGCCGGGCGGGAGGCCACGAGCAGTACTTC
v_call: TRBV10-1; d_call: TRBD1; clone_size: NA; j_call: TRBJ2-3; cdr3_aa: CASSESGQGTDTQYF; cdr3_nt: TGCGCCAGCAGTGAGTCGGGACAGGGGACAGATACGCAGTATTTT
v_call: TRBV11-2; d_call: TRBD1; clone_size: NA; j_call: TRBJ1-4; cdr3_aa: CASSPTTPGGEKLFF; cdr3_nt: TGTGCCAGCAGCCCCACGACCCCAGGGGGTGAAAAACTGTTTTTT
v_call: TRBV3-1/TRBV3-2; d_call: NA; clone_size: NA; j_call: TRBJ1-2; cdr3_aa: CASSQEGRELSGYTF; cdr3_nt: TGTGCCAGCAGCCAAGAAGGGAGGGAGCTTAGTGGCTACACCTTC
v_call: TRBV28; d_call: NA; clone_size: NA; j_call: TRBJ2-7; cdr3_aa: CASRGSRPDPEQYF; cdr3_nt: TGTGCCAGCAGGGGCTCCCGCCCGGATCCCGAGCAGTACTTC
v_call: TRBV5-6; d_call: NA; clone_size: NA; j_call: TRBJ1-2; cdr3_aa: CASSFEQGPYGYTF; cdr3_nt: TGTGCCAGCAGCTTCGAACAGGGTCCCTATGGCTACACCTTC
v_call: TRBV2; d_call: TRBD1; clone_size: NA; j_call: TRBJ1-6; cdr3_aa: CASGTGESPLHF; cdr3_nt: TGTGCCAGCGGGACAGGGGAATCACCCCTCCACTTT
v_call: TRBV2; d_call: NA; clone_size: few; j_call: TRBJ1-1; cdr3_aa: CASSESRGAFF; cdr3_nt: TGTGCCAGCAGTGAAAGCAGGGGAGCTTTCTTT
v_call: TRBV4-2; d_call: NA; clone_size: NA; j_call: TRBJ2-3; cdr3_aa: CASSQVGQITDTQYF; cdr3_nt: TGTGCCAGCAGCCAAGTCGGACAGATCACAGATACGCAGTATTTT
v_call: TRBV21-1; d_call: NA; clone_size: NA; j_call: TRBJ1-5; cdr3_aa: CASSKGQGVYSNQPQHF; cdr3_nt: TGTGCCAGCAGCAAGGGACAGGGAGTTTATAGCAATCAGCCCCAGCATTTT
v_call: TRBV7-9; d_call: TRBD1; clone_size: NA; j_call: TRBJ1-6; cdr3_aa: CASSLWDSNSPLHF; cdr3_nt: TGTGCCAGCAGCTTATGGGACAGTAATTCACCCCTCCACTTT
v_call: TRBV11-3; d_call: NA; clone_size: NA; j_call: TRBJ2-5; cdr3_aa: CASSYAGPSGETQYF; cdr3_nt: TGTGCCAGCAGCTACGCGGGACCCAGCGGAGAGACCCAGTACTTC
v_call: TRBV7-9; d_call: TRBD1; clone_size: NA; j_call: TRBJ2-7; cdr3_aa: CASSSTGVGYEQYF; cdr3_nt: TGTGCCAGCAGCTCGACAGGGGTGGGCTACGAGCAGTACTTC
v_call: TRBV5-1; d_call: NA; clone_size: NA; j_call: TRBJ1-1; cdr3_aa: CASSPVGGGGGTEAFF; cdr3_nt: TGCGCCAGCAGCCCCGTGGGAGGGGGGGGTGGCACTGAAGCTTTCTTT
v_call: TRBV12-5; d_call: TRBD1; clone_size: NA; j_call: TRBJ1-1; cdr3_aa: CASGSRTGNTEAFF; cdr3_nt: TGTGCTAGTGGTTCCCGGACAGGAAACACTGAAGCTTTCTTT
v_call: TRBV19; d_call: NA; clone_size: NA; j_call: TRBJ1-2; cdr3_aa: CASTSQPGSNYGYTF; cdr3_nt: TGTGCCAGTACTTCTCAACCCGGGTCTAACTATGGCTACACCTTC
v_call: TRBV4-1; d_call: NA; clone_size: NA; j_call: TRBJ1-5; cdr3_aa: CASSPTGLGNQPQHF; cdr3_nt: TGCGCCAGCAGCCCCACGGGATTGGGCAATCAGCCCCAGCATTTT
v_call: TRBV3-1/TRBV3-2; d_call: TRBD2; clone_size: NA; j_call: TRBJ2-5; cdr3_aa: CASSSTGTSGTQYF; cdr3_nt: TGTGCCAGCAGCTCCACCGGGACTAGTGGGACCCAGTACTTC